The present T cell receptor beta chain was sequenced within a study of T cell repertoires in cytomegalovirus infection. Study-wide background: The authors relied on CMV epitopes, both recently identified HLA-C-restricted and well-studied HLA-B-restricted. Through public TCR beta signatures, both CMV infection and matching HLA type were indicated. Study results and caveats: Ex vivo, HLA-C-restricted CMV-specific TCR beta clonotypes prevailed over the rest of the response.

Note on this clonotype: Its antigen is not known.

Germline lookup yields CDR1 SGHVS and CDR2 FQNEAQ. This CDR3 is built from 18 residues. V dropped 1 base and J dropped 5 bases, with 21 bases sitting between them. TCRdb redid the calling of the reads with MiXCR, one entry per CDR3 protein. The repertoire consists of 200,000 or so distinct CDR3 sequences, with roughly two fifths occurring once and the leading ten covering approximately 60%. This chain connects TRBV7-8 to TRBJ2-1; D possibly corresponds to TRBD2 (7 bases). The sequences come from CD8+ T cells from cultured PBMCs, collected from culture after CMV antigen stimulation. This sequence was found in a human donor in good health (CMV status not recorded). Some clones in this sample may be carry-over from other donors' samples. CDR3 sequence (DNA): TGTGCCAGCAGCTTAGAGAGTATCACCGGGGGGCGAGACAATGAGCAGTTCTTC. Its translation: CASSLESITGGRDNEQFF.